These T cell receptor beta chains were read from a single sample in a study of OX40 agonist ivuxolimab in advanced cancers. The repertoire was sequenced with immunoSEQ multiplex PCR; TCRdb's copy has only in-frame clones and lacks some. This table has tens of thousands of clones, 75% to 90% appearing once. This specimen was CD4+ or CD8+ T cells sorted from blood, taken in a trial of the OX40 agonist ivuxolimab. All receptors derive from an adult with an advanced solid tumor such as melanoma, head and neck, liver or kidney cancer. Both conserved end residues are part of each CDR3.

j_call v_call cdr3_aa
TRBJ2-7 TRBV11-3 CASSPLRGGREQYF
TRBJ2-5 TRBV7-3 CASSLVLAGLETQYF
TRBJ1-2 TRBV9 CASSITGTALTF
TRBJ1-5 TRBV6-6 CASGPHGNQPQHF
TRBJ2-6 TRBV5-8 CASSTGERSGANVLTF
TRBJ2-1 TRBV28 CASSLLRDWTVPYNEQFF
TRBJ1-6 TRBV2 CAKRPATLSDNSPLHF
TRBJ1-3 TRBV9 CASSPQGNTIYF
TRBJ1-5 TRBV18 CASSPQRTSDQPQHF
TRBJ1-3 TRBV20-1 CSALTGNTIYF
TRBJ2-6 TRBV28 CASTKGTASGANVLTF
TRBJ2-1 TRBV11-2 CATELGTGGNEQFF
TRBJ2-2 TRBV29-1 CSVVTAGVGELFF
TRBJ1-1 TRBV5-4 CASSLLSEAFF
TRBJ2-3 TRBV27 CASSLYVQPSTDTQYF
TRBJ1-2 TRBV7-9 CASSKGVGTEIYGYTF
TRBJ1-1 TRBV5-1 CASTRGDPKTNTEAFF
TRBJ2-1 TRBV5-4 CASSVPLSPYNEQFF
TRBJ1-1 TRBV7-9 CASRQGQGGKTEAFF
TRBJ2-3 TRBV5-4 CASSLQEFTDTQYF
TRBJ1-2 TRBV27 CASSSPRQGYYGYTF
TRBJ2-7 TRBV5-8 CASSLEGVYEQYF